Below, 18 T cell receptor beta chains from the same sample are listed, as sequenced in a study of cytomegalovirus exposure and HLA in healthy donors. Researchers ran the PCR with 60 Vbeta and 13 Jbeta primers. Data came from immunoSEQ multiplex PCR; TCRdb stores just in-frame clones and leaves some out. The sample records about 140,000 clones, roughly 80% being singletons. Sequences were obtained from PBMCs. The receptors were sampled from a man aged 35 to 55 in good health and CMV-seropositive.

This clone was observed a handful of times. V and J are TRBV30 and TRBJ2-7; 9 bases are a match to TRBD1. The V gene's germline CDR1 is GTSNPN and CDR2 SVGIG (reference sequence). The CDR3 has 19 residues. V was clipped by 5 bases and J by 1 base; unmatched bases: 21. The CDR3 nucleotides read TGTGCCTGGGCGCCCTTCCGGACAGGGGCCTCACTAGTATCCTACGAGCAGTACTTC. Its translation is CAWAPFRTGASLVSYEQYF.

The rearrangement joins TRBV5-1 to TRBJ2-6, with 7 bases that match TRBD1. Germline CDR1 is SGHRS and CDR2 is YFSETQ. The CDR3 is made up of 19 amino acids. V was clipped by 4 bases and J by 0 bases; unmatched bases: 13. CDR3 sequence: CASSLWSGQASSGANVLTF. The CDR3 DNA sequence: TGCGCCAGCAGCCTTTGGTCCGGACAGGCCAGCTCTGGGGCCAACGTCCTGACTTTC.

V usage is TRBV19 and J usage is TRBJ1-6; D not resolved. The CDR3 spans 13 residues. Germline CDR1 and CDR2: LNHDA and SQIVND (reference sequence). Trimming pared 7 bases from V and 7 bases from J, leaving 11 bases between. This chain's CDR3 is CASTAAGNSPLHF. In nucleotides, the CDR3 is TGTGCCAGTACAGCCGCCGGGAATTCACCCCTCCACTTT.

This clone was detected once. The V call is TRBV5-1, the J call TRBJ1-1; 7 bases line up with TRBD1. V lost 3 bases to trimming and J lost 0 bases; unmatched junction nucleotides: 8. The CDR3 spans 16 residues. Germline values: CDR1 SGHRS, CDR2 YFSETQ. This CDR3 is CASSSWTGALNTEAFF. CDR3 bases: TGCGCCAGCAGCTCCTGGACAGGAGCCCTGAACACTGAAGCTTTCTTT.

The V call is TRBV7-8, the J call TRBJ1-2; D is ambiguous. CDR1 SGHVS and CDR2 FQNEAQ come from the germline V gene. The CDR3 is made up of 16 amino acids. Trimming took off 1 base at V and 4 bases at J, with 16 bases between the two ends. The CDR3 DNA follows: TGTGCCAGCAGCTTAGGGGTCCTAGGGAGTTCCTATGGCTACACCTTC. Translation gives CASSLGVLGSSYGYTF.

The CDR3 reads CASSVGGGGINSPLHF. The CDR3, as DNA: TGTGCCAGCAGCGTAGGCGGGGGGGGTATTAATTCACCCCTCCACTTT. This chain joins TRBV9 and TRBJ1-6; weak D call: TRBD1 (5 bases). CDR1 and CDR2 (germline): SGDLS, YYNGEE. This CDR3 comprises 16 residues. V was pared by 0 bases and J by 6 bases, with 13 bases between.

The chain couples TRBV7-9 to TRBJ2-3; the match to TRBD2 covers 9 bases. Losses at the gene ends were 4 bases for V and 1 base for J; bases not matched to a gene: 6. The CDR3 is 16 amino acids. Germline CDR1 SEHNR, CDR2 FQNEAQ (reference sequence). CDR3 bases: TGTGCCAGCAGCTCCCCGACTAGCGGAGGCACAGATACGCAGTATTTT. It translates to CASSSPTSGGTDTQYF.

This chain uses TRBV19 with TRBJ2-7, with 12 bases lining up with TRBD2. Germline V gene data show CDR1 as LNHDA and CDR2 as SQIVND (reference sequence). The CDR3 loop spans 18 amino acids. The V segment lost 5 bases and the J segment 3 bases; nucleotides outside the gene matches: 14. CDR3 sequence reads: CASSVQQGGLAGLYEQYF. As DNA, the CDR3 is TGTGCCAGTAGTGTTCAACAAGGGGGACTAGCGGGTCTCTACGAGCAGTACTTC.

The chain recombines TRBV5-1 with TRBJ1-2; the D gene is possibly TRBD1 (5 bases). Trimming left V 0 bases short and J 2 bases short, with 8 bases between. CDR3 size: 14 residues. Germline V gene data show CDR1 as SGHRS and CDR2 as YFSETQ. The CDR3 DNA sequence: TGCGCCAGCAGCTTGGAAGGGGAAAACTATGGCTACACCTTC. Protein: CASSLEGENYGYTF.

This clone was detected only once. The V call is TRBV5-6, the J call TRBJ1-5; D call uncertain. CDR3 size: 12 residues. The ends were cut back, 2 bases at V and 5 bases at J, with 5 bases in the middle. Germline V CDR1 and CDR2: SGHDT, YYEEEE. CDR3 in amino acids: CASSFSDQPQHF. The CDR3 bases are TGTGCCAGCAGCTTCTCGGATCAGCCCCAGCATTTT. Full variable domain (rest looked up from reference TRBV5-6 and TRBJ1-5): DAGVTQSPTHLIKTRGQQVTLRCSPKSGHDTVSWYQQALGQGPQFIFQYYEEEERQRGNFPDRFSGHQFPNYSSELNVNALLLGDSALYLCASSFSDQPQHFGDGTRLSIL.

V gene TRBV6-6 combines with J gene TRBJ1-1; the D gene is possibly TRBD1 (5 bases). Looked up from germline, CDR1 is MNHNY and CDR2 is SVGAGI (reference sequence). This CDR3 is 13 amino acids long. V was shortened by 8 bases and J by 1 base, with 11 bases between the two germline ends. The CDR3 DNA follows: TGTGCCAGCGTATACCAGGGGAACACTGAAGCTTTCTTT. Its protein is CASVYQGNTEAFF.

The sample holds a few counts of this clone. This chain links TRBV5-1 with TRBJ1-1; tentatively, D is TRBD1 (6 bases). CDR3 length: 17 amino acids. Trimming stripped 0 bases from V and 2 bases from J, with 17 bases between. CDR1 SGHRS and CDR2 YFSETQ come from the germline V gene. CDR3 DNA sequence: TGCGCCAGCAGCTTGGCCCCTCTGGGACAAACAAACACTGAAGCTTTCTTT. It codes for CASSLAPLGQTNTEAFF.

The V gene is TRBV6-4, the J gene TRBJ1-2, with D hard to call. The CDR3 loop spans 14 amino acids. The germline V and J ends were trimmed by 2 bases and 8 bases, with 15 bases remaining between them. The V gene's germline CDR1 is MRHNA and CDR2 SNTAGT. The CDR3 coding sequence is TGTGCCAGCAGTGACGGGGAGGACCCGCAGGGCTACACCTTC. The encoded protein is CASSDGEDPQGYTF.

This clone was picked up one time. This chain connects TRBV19 to TRBJ1-5; 8 bases map to TRBD1. Germline CDR1 LNHDA, CDR2 SQIVND (reference sequence). The CDR3 length is 14 residues. J gave up 5 bases and V 6 bases, and 6 bases lay outside the gene matches. CDR3 sequence reads: CASRYRGIDQPQHF. The CDR3 DNA reads TGTGCCAGTAGATACAGGGGGATTGATCAGCCCCAGCATTTT.

V is TRBV7-2 and J is TRBJ2-1; D possibly corresponds to TRBD2 (5 bases). V dropped 3 bases and J dropped 5 bases, with 14 bases sitting between them. Germline lookup yields CDR1 SGHTA and CDR2 FQGNSA. This CDR3 is 15 amino acids long. The CDR3 sequence: CASSLAGRRNNEQFF. CDR3 nucleotide sequence: TGTGCCAGCAGCTTGGCGGGTCGTCGGAACAATGAGCAGTTCTTC.

V gene TRBV4-2 combines with J gene TRBJ1-5; D unclear. This CDR3 contains 14 residues. Germline CDR1 and CDR2: LGHNA and YNFKEQ. Trimming pared 5 bases from V and 7 bases from J, leaving 15 bases between. This CDR3 reads CASSTGWGGQPQHF. The CDR3, as DNA: TGTGCCAGCAGCACCGGGTGGGGAGGCCAGCCCCAGCATTTT.

The V gene is TRBV19, the J gene TRBJ1-1; no definite D call. The germline V gene has CDR1 LNHDA and CDR2 SQIVND (reference sequence). This CDR3 contains 15 residues. V lost 1 base and J lost 1, with 10 bases in between. CDR3 region: CASSIATGGNTEAFF. CDR3 in DNA: TGTGCCAGTAGTATAGCCACTGGCGGGAACACTGAAGCTTTCTTT.

The chain employs TRBV5-6 and TRBJ1-1; possible D gene TRBD1, 5 bases. Trimming took 2 bases from V and 4 from J, leaving 9 bases between them. This CDR3 has 13 residues. From germline, CDR1 is SGHDT and CDR2 YYEEEE. The CDR3 DNA reads TGTGCCAGCAGCTTTGAAGGGGTCACTGAAGCTTTCTTT. It specifies CASSFEGVTEAFF.